This section outlines one T cell receptor beta chain sequence together with its context. Its specificity is unknown. The table came from immunoSEQ multiplex PCR; TCRdb's copy has only in-frame clones and leaves some out. This table holds 45,000 to 55,000 clones, roughly 90% found once. The CDR3 runs to 15 residues. Germline V gene lookup returns CDR1 SGHTA and CDR2 FQGNSA. Trimming stripped 3 bases from V and 0 bases from J, with 9 bases between. This specimen comes from a study of neoadjuvant nivolumab and ipilimumab in lung cancer. Overall study context: Patients got nivolumab 3 mg/kg on days 1, 15 and 29; combination added ipilimumab 1 mg/kg day 1. Study-wide results and limits: Blood richness before therapy tracked richness in tumors resected after neoadjuvant therapy.

The clonotype comes from an adult with non-small cell lung cancer. Some clones in this sample may be carry-over from other donors' samples. V is TRBV7-2 and J is TRBJ1-5, with a weak D call TRBD1 (5 bases). The sequenced sample was blood, obtained before neoadjuvant nivolumab, alone or with ipilimumab. CDR3 amino acids: CASSFEGISNQPQHF. CDR3 nucleotide sequence: TGTGCCAGCAGCTTTGAGGGGATTAGCAATCAGCCCCAGCATTTT. The variable domain in full, with the rest retrieved from reference TRBV7-2 and TRBJ1-5, is GAGVSQSPSNKVTEKGKDVELRCDPISGHTALYWYRQSLGQGLEFLIYFQGNSAPDKSGLPSDRFSAERTGGSVSTLTIQRTQQEDSAVYLCASSFEGISNQPQHFGDGTRLSIL.